The 8 T cell receptor beta chains below were found in one sample sequenced in a study of cytomegalovirus exposure and HLA in healthy donors (dated by TCRdb to 2016 to 2017). The library was produced with the immunoSEQ multiplex PCR assay. For the multiplex PCR, a mixture combining 60 forward primers for TCR Vbeta segments and 13 reverse primers for TCR Jbeta segments was used. TCRdb retrieved this table from immuneACCESS and kept in-frame rearrangements only. Not all clones are present; in checked studies, unresolved V genes account for under half, and no reason is known for the remainder. The sample table contains about 160,000 clones; only one count was recorded for roughly 77% of them. The ten largest account for roughly 4% of the sample. The sequenced sample was PBMCs. The receptors come from a human donor in good health.

V gene TRBV2 combines with J gene TRBJ2-1, with D unclear. Germline CDR1 SNHLY, CDR2 FYNNEI. Between the trimmed V and J ends, which lost 7 bases and 0 bases, there was a span of 7 bases. This CDR3 has 13 amino acids. As DNA, the CDR3 is TGTGCCAGCAACCCTAGCTCCTACAATGAGCAGTTCTTC. It encodes CASNPSSYNEQFF.

The rearrangement links TRBV30 to TRBJ1-2; D ambiguous. The CDR3 spans 14 residues. Deletions cut 0 bases from V and 2 bases from J, with 10 bases between. Germline V gives CDR1 GTSNPN, CDR2 SVGIG (reference sequence). CDR3 residues: CAWSVRGSNYGYTF. DNA of the CDR3: TGTGCCTGGAGTGTACGAGGGAGCAACTATGGCTACACCTTC.

The genes are TRBV28 and TRBJ2-5, with TRBD1 matching 7 bases. Germline CDR1 MDHEN, CDR2 SYDVKM. V shed 6 bases and J 2 bases; nucleotides not matched to a gene: 12. This CDR3 region has 16 residues. The CDR3 DNA reads TGTGCCAGCAGCCGCCCGGGACAGCCATCACAAGAGACCCAGTACTTC. It is translated as CASSRPGQPSQETQYF.

The chain uses TRBV4-3 and TRBJ2-2; 13 bases map to TRBD2. V was clipped by 4 bases and J by 5 bases; unmatched bases: 4. The CDR3 sequence is 16 residues long. Germline loops: CDR1 LGHNA, CDR2 YSLEER. CDR3 protein: CASSRRTSGSTGELFF. Written as DNA, the CDR3 is TGCGCCAGCAGCCGCAGGACTAGCGGGAGTACCGGGGAGCTGTTTTTT.

This chain joins TRBV5-1 and TRBJ2-1; 16 bases fit TRBD2. This CDR3 has 20 residues. CDR1 is SGHRS and CDR2 is YFSETQ in the germline V gene. Germline trimming cut 2 bases from V and 0 bases from J; bases unmatched to any gene: 8. This CDR3 is CASSFPGTSGGASSYNEQFF. The CDR3 DNA reads as TGCGCCAGCAGCTTCCCCGGGACTAGCGGGGGGGCTAGCTCCTACAATGAGCAGTTCTTC.

This rearrangement joins TRBV5-1 to TRBJ2-2; TRBD1 is a possible D gene (6 bases). V dropped 0 bases and J dropped 3 bases, with 12 bases sitting between them. Germline lookup yields CDR1 SGHRS and CDR2 YFSETQ. The CDR3 runs 16 residues. In DNA form, the CDR3 reads TGCGCCAGCAGCTTGGCATGGGGGCGATACACCGGGGAGCTGTTTTTT. Amino acids: CASSLAWGRYTGELFF.

The genes are TRBV30 and TRBJ2-2, with D possibly matching TRBD2 (5 bases). The CDR3 has 13 amino acids. Germline values: CDR1 GTSNPN, CDR2 SVGIG (reference sequence). V lost 5 bases to trimming and J lost 5 bases, with 12 bases between them. CDR3 sequence reads: CAWETMGTGELFF. The CDR3 DNA follows: TGTGCCTGGGAGACTATGGGGACCGGGGAGCTGTTTTTT.

The CDR3 DNA reads TGTGCCAGCAGCCAAGAGGGCGGGAGGGCCGGGATCGCCAAAAACATTCAGTACTTC. Translating gives CASSQEGGRAGIAKNIQYF. This chain connects TRBV4-2 to TRBJ2-4; the match to TRBD2 covers 9 bases. The CDR3 consists of 19 residues. The junction had 10 bases not matched to a gene; V was cut back by 0 bases and J by 1 base. Germline V CDR1 and CDR2: LGHNA, YNFKEQ.